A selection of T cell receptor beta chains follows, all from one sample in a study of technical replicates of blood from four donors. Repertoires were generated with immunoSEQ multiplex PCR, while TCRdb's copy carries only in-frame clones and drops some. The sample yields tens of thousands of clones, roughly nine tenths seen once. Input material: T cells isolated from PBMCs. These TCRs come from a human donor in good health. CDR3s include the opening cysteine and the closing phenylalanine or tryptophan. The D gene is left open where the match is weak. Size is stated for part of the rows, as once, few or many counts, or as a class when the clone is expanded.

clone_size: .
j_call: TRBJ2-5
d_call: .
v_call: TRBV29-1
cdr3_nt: TGCAGCGTGGGAGACTGGGCGCGGGAGACCCAGTACTTC
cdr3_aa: CSVGDWARETQYF

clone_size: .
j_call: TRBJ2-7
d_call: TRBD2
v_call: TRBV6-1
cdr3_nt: TGTGCCAGCAGGGCGACTAGCGGGAGTTCCTACGAGCAGTACTTC
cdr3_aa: CASRATSGSSYEQYF

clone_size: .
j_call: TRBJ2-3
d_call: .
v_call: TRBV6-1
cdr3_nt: TGTGCCAGCAGTGAAGGAGGGACTAGCACAGATACGCAGTATTTT
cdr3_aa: CASSEGGTSTDTQYF

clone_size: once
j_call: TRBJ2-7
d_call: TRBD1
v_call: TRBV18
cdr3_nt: TGTGCCAGCTCACCACCGAGGACAGGGAGCTACGAGCAGTACTTC
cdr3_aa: CASSPPRTGSYEQYF

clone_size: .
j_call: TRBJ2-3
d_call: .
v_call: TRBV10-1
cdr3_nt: TGCGCCAGCAGTGGAAGACTAGCAGATACGCAGTATTTT
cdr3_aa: CASSGRLADTQYF

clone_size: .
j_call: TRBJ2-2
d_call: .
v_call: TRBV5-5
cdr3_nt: TGTGCCAGCAGGAGGCTTCCGAACACCGGGGAGCTGTTTTTT
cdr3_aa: CASRRLPNTGELFF

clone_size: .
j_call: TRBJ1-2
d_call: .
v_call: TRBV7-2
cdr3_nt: TGTGCCAGCAGCTGGAGGCGGGGGCAGAACTATGGCTACACCTTC
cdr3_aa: CASSWRRGQNYGYTF

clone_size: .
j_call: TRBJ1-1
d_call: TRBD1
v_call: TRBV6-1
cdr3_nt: TGTGCCAGCAATATAAGACAGGGCAACACTGAAGCTTTCTTT
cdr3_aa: CASNIRQGNTEAFF

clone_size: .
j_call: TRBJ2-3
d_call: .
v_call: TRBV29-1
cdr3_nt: TGCAGCGTCATAAAGGTGGTTGCGGGACCTCGCCCAGATACGCAGTATTTT
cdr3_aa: CSVIKVVAGPRPDTQYF

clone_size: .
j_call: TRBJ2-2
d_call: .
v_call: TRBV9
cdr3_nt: TGTGCCAGCGCCCCTGGGGGGGCCGGATTTTTTGGGACCGGGGAGCTGTTTTTT
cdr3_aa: CASAPGGAGFFGTGELFF

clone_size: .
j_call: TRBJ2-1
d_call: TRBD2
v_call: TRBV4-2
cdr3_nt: TGTGCCGGTCGGACTAGCGGGAGGGATGAGCAGTTCTTC
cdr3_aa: CAGRTSGRDEQFF

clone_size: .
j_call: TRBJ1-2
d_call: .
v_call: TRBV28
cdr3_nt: TGTGCCAGCAGTTTATGGACGACCGACATATCCTATGGCTACACCTTC
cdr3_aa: CASSLWTTDISYGYTF

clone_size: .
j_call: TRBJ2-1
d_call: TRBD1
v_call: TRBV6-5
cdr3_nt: TGTGCCAGCAGTTACGGGACAGGGGGCTACAATGAGCAGTTCTTC
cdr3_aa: CASSYGTGGYNEQFF

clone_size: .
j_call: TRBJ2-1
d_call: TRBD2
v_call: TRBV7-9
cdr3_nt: TGTGCCAGCAGCACGGGACTAGCGGCTTCCTACAATGAGCAGTTCTTC
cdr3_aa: CASSTGLAASYNEQFF

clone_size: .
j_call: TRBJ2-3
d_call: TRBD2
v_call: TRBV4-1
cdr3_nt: TGCGCCAGCAGCCATGTACTAGCGGGAGTCGGCACAGATACGCAGTATTTT
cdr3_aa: CASSHVLAGVGTDTQYF

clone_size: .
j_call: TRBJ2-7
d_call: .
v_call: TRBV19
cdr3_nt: TGTGCCAGTAGTATAGGAGGAGGGTCCTACGAGCAGTACTTC
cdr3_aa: CASSIGGGSYEQYF